The 6 T cell receptor beta chains reported below all come from one sample, sequenced in a study of blood T cell repertoires in COVID-19. Using immunoSEQ multiplex PCR, the repertoire was profiled, and TCRdb retains in-frame clones only, with some absent. The table records roughly 120,000 clones, over 70% of them present only once. Material for sequencing was peripheral blood. The source of these receptors is a man between 65 and 79 years old with acute or convalescent COVID-19.

V is TRBV27 and J is TRBJ1-2; TRBD1 matches at 10 bases. V trimming: 4 bases; J trimming: 6 bases; junction bases outside the gene matches: 5. This CDR3 contains 14 residues. Germline V CDR1 and CDR2: MNHEY, SMNVEV (reference sequence). The CDR3 region has the DNA TGTGCCAGCAGTTACCGGGACAGGGGCCATGGCTACACCTTC. As protein: CASSYRDRGHGYTF.

This rearrangement joins TRBV2 to TRBJ2-1; D is unclear. The CDR3 loop spans 15 amino acids. With 3 bases removed from V and 6 bases from J, the gap between germline ends came to 15 bases. Per germline, CDR1 SNHLY and CDR2 FYNNEI. CDR3 loop: CASSDSSAKINEQFF. The CDR3 DNA reads as TGTGCCAGCAGTGACTCGTCCGCTAAAATCAATGAGCAGTTCTTC.

This chain connects TRBV6-5 to TRBJ2-1, with TRBD1 matching 12 bases. Germline V gene data show CDR1 as MNHEY and CDR2 as SVGAGI. Trimming took 2 bases from V and 7 from J; bases not matched to a gene: 3. The CDR3 spans 15 residues. CDR3 loop: CASSYGDRGRNEQFF. CDR3 nucleotide sequence: TGTGCCAGCAGTTACGGGGACAGGGGGCGAAATGAGCAGTTCTTC.

This clone came up a few times. The chain carries TRBV28 and TRBJ1-4; 11 nucleotides agree with TRBD1. CDR1 is MDHEN and CDR2 is SYDVKM in the germline V gene. The CDR3 runs 15 residues. The V segment lost 4 bases and the J segment 7 bases; nucleotides outside the gene matches: 5. CDR3 sequence (DNA): TGTGCCAGCAGTTCCTCGGACAGGGGGCGTGAAAAACTGTTTTTT. Protein: CASSSSDRGREKLFF.

V is TRBV5-1 and J is TRBJ2-5, with 10 bases aligning to TRBD2. CDR1 is SGHRS and CDR2 is YFSETQ in the germline V gene. Germline trimming cut 2 bases from V and 3 bases from J; bases unmatched to any gene: 4. The CDR3 has 15 residues. The CDR3 nucleotides read TGCGCCAGCAGCTTCGGCAGCGGGGGGGAAGAGACCCAGTACTTC. Translated: CASSFGSGGEETQYF.

J is TRBJ1-3 and V is TRBV19; D uncertain. Trimming cost V 3 bases and J 0 bases, with 9 bases left between them. CDR1 is LNHDA and CDR2 is SQIVND in the germline V gene (reference sequence). The CDR3 spans 15 residues. CDR3 protein: CASSIPASSGNTIYF. The CDR3 coding sequence is TGTGCCAGTAGTATCCCTGCGAGCTCTGGAAACACCATATATTTT.